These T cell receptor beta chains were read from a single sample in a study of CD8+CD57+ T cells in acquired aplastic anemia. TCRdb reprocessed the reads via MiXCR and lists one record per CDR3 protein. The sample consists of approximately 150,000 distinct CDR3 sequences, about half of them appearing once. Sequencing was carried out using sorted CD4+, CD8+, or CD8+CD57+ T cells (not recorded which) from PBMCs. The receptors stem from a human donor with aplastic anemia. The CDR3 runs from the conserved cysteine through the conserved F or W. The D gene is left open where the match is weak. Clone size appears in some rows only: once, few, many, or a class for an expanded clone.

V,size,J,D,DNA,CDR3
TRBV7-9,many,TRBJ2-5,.,TGTGCCAGCAGCTTAGTACAGGGAAAATTTGAGACCCAGTACTTC,CASSLVQGKFETQYF
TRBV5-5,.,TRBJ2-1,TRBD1,TGTGCCAGCAGTTTCGACAGGGCTAGCTCCTACAATGAGCAGTTCTTC,CASSFDRASSYNEQFF
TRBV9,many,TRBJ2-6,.,TGTGCCAGCAGCGTAGCAGGGTTCGGGGCCAACGTCCTGACTTTC,CASSVAGFGANVLTF
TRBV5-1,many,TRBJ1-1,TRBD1,TGCGCCAGCAGCTTGGACGCGGGGACAGACCTGAGCGCTGAAGCTTTCTTT,CASSLDAGTDLSAEAFF
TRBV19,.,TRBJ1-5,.,TGTGCCAGTAGTACGACTTGGGCAGCAGGCAATCAGCCCCAGCATTTT,CASSTTWAAGNQPQHF
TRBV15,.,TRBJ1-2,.,TGTGCCACCAGCAGAGATCAAGGGTTCTATGGCTACACCTTC,CATSRDQGFYGYTF
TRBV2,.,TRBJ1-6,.,TGTGCCAGCAGTCCGGGTGACAGTACCAATTCACCCCTCCACTTT,CASSPGDSTNSPLHF
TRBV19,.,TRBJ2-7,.,TGTGCCAGTAGTACAGGGGCTGGCTACGAGCAGTACTTC,CASSTGAGYEQYF
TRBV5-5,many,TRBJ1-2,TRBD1,TGTGCCAGCAGCCCTGGGACAGTCTGGGGCTACACCTTC,CASSPGTVWGYTF
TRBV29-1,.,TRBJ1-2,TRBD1,TGCAGCGTTGGGACAGGTTCCTATGGCTACACCTTC,CSVGTGSYGYTF
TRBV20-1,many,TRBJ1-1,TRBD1,TGCAGTGCTTACTCGGGACAGGGTCCATGGACTGAAGCTTTCTTT,CSAYSGQGPWTEAFF
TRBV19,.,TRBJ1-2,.,TGTGCCAGCAGGGCGGGAGCGAACACCGGGGGGCCTCGGCATGGCTACACCTTC,CASRAGANTGGPRHGYTF
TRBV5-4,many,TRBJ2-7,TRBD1,TGTGCCAGCAGCAAGCGACAGGGCAACTACGAGCAGTACTTC,CASSKRQGNYEQYF
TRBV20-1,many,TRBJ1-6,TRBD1,TGCAGTGCTAGGGACAGGGGGAGGGATTCACCCCTCCACTTT,CSARDRGRDSPLHF
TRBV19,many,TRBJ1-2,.,TGTGCCAGTAGCCTCGGGGGGTCCCAAGGAATCTATGGCTACACCTTC,CASSLGGSQGIYGYTF
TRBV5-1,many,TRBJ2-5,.,TGCGCCAGCAGCTTGGAGACAGGGAGGGAGACCCAGTACTTC,CASSLETGRETQYF
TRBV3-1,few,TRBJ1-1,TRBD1,TGTGCCAGCAGCCGGCTGGACAGGGCTGAAGCTTTCTTT,CASSRLDRAEAFF
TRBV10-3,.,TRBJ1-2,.,TGTGCCATCAGTGAGTCAAAGGGGTCCTATGGCTACACCTTC,CAISESKGSYGYTF
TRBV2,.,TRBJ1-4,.,TGTGCCAGCAGCCCCCCGGGACATTCTAACGAAAAACTGTTTTTT,CASSPPGHSNEKLFF
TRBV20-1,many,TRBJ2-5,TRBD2,TGCAGTGCTAGAGGGGGGACTAGCGGGGAGCAGACCCAGTACTTC,CSARGGTSGEQTQYF
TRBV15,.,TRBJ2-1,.,TGTGCCACCAGCAGAGTATCAGGGGCCGACAATGAGCAGTTCTTC,CATSRVSGADNEQFF
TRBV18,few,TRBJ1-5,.,TGTGCCAGCTCACCAGGGTCGAGCAATCAGCCCCAGCATTTT,CASSPGSSNQPQHF
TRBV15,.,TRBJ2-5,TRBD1,TGTGCCACCAGCAGCCCGGGACAGGGGAGTGGGACCCAGTACTTC,CATSSPGQGSGTQYF
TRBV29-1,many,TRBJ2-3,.,TGCAGCGTTGAAGGGCAGGGGAGGGTTACGCAGTATTTT,CSVEGQGRVTQYF
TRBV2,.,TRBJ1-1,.,TGTGCCAGCAGCCCTCCCAAGGTTACGAACACTGAAGCTTTCTTT,CASSPPKVTNTEAFF
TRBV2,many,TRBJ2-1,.,TGTGCCAGCAGTCAAATAACGGGTTTCGATGAGCAGTTCTTC,CASSQITGFDEQFF
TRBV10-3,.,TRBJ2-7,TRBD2,TGTGCCATCAAAGCGGGGAAGGGCGAGCAGTACTTC,CAIKAGKGEQYF
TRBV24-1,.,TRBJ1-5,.,TGTGCCACCAGTGAAGGGGGAAGCAATCAGCCCCAGCATTTT,CATSEGGSNQPQHF
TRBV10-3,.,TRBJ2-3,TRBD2,TGTGCCATCAGCACACTAGCGGGGGGCGGAGATACGCAGTATTTT,CAISTLAGGGDTQYF
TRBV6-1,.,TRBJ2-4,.,TGTGCCAGCAGTAGACGCTCCGGGACGTTAGCCAAAACCATTCAGTACTTC,CASSRRSGTLAKTIQYF
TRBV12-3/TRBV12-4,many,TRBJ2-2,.,TGTGCCATCCCGACAGGCGGGAAACCTACCGGGGAGCTGTTTTTT,CAIPTGGKPTGELFF
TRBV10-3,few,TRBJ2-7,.,TGTGCCATCGGCCCGGGTGCGAACGAGCAGTACTTC,CAIGPGANEQYF
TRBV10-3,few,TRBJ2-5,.,TGTGCCATCAGTGAGGGGGTGGGAGAGACCCAGTACTTC,CAISEGVGETQYF
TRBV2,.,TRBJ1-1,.,TGTGCCAGCATCCAGATGAACACTGAAGCTTTCTTT,CASIQMNTEAFF
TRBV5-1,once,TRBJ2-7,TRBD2,TGCGCCAGCAGCCTGCGACTAGCGGGAGGGCCTCGCTACGAGCAGTACTTC,CASSLRLAGGPRYEQYF
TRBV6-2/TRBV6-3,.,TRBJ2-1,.,TGTGCCAGCAATCCGCACAACGTACCCTACAATGAGCGGTTCTTC,CASNPHNVPYNERFF
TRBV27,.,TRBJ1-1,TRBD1,TGTGCCAGCAGTTTACAGGGGGCGCAAAACACTGAAGCTTTCTTT,CASSLQGAQNTEAFF
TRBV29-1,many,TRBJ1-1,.,TGCAGCGTGCAGGGAGTCGGCTACACTGAAGCTTTCTTT,CSVQGVGYTEAFF
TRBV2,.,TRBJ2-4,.,TGTGCCAGCAGTGAATTGGGGACACAAGCCAAAAACATTCAGTACTTC,CASSELGTQAKNIQYF
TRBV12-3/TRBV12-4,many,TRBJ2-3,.,TGTGCCAGCAGCCACGGTTGGGGTACAGATACGCAGTATTTT,CASSHGWGTDTQYF
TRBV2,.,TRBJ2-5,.,TGTGCCAGCACTTATGCTTCCGAGACCCAGTACTTC,CASTYASETQYF
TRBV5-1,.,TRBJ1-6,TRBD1,TGCGCCAGCAGCCAAGGACAGGGGGCTGAATCACCCCTCCACTTT,CASSQGQGAESPLHF
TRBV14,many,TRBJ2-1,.,TGTGCCAGCAGCCAAGATCAGGCTGTGGGTGGGAGTAGGAATGAGCAGTTCTTC,CASSQDQAVGGSRNEQFF
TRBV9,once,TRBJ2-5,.,TGTGCCAGCAGCGTAGGCGGACAGCAAGAGACCCAGTACTTC,CASSVGGQQETQYF
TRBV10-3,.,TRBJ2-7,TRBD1,TGTGCCATCAGTTGGGGACAGGGGCGCTACGAGCAGTACTTC,CAISWGQGRYEQYF
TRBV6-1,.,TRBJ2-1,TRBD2,TGTGCCAGCAGTGAAGGCCCGCCCACTAGCGAATACAATGAGCAGTTCTTC,CASSEGPPTSEYNEQFF
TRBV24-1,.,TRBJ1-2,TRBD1,TGTGCCACCAGTGATTTAGGGACAGCTGGCTACACCTTC,CATSDLGTAGYTF
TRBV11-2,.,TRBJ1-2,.,TGTGCCAGCAGCTTAGATTGGGGGAGTCCAGGCGGCTACACCTTC,CASSLDWGSPGGYTF
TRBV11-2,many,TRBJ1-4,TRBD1,TGTGCCAGCAGTTCCAGGGGGCAGCCTAATGAAAAACTGTTTTTT,CASSSRGQPNEKLFF
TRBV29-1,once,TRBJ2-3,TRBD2,TGCAGCGCTCTGGTAGGAGCTAGCGGGAGGACAGATACGCAGTATTTT,CSALVGASGRTDTQYF
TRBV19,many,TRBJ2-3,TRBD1,TGTGCCAGTAGTAGAAAGGACAGGGGGTTCACAGATACGCAGTATTTT,CASSRKDRGFTDTQYF
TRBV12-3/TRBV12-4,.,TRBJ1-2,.,TGTGCCAGCAGCTCCCTTGGAGGGGGCTACACCTTC,CASSSLGGGYTF
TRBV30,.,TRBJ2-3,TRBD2,TGTGCCTGGAGTGGATCCCGGACTAGCGGGAGTAGTACAGATACGCAGTATTTT,CAWSGSRTSGSSTDTQYF
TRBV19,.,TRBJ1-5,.,TGTGCCAGTAGTATGAGGGATCAGCCCCAGCATTTT,CASSMRDQPQHF
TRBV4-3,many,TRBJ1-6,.,TGCGCCAGCAGCCAAGAAGGGGGACTAGGATCACCCCTCCACTTT,CASSQEGGLGSPLHF